What follows are 30 T cell receptor beta chains derived from one specimen sequenced in a study of shared clonotypes between healthy human individuals. Clones were read by immunoSEQ multiplex PCR, and TCRdb kept only the in-frame ones, dropping some. The sample includes 2 million to 3 million clones, under 95% of them seen just once. Sequencing was carried out using naive CD4+ T cells from PBMCs. Sample subset: CD45RA+ positively selected. Every receptor here comes from a man aged 18 to 30 in good health. Some clones in this sample may be carry-over from other donors' samples.

The chain carries TRBV6-6 and TRBJ1-4; D unclear. Germline V gives CDR1 MNHNY, CDR2 SVGAGI (reference sequence). This CDR3 is built from 13 residues. Trimming took off 4 bases at V and 5 bases at J, with 8 bases between the two ends. Here the CDR3 DNA reads TGTGCCAGCAGTTCCAGCAAGAATGAAAAACTGTTTTTT. Translating gives CASSSSKNEKLFF.

The chain is built from TRBV11-2 and TRBJ2-6, with no clear D. This CDR3 spans 12 amino acids. V lost 5 bases and J lost 6, with 5 bases in between. Germline CDR1 reads SGHAT; CDR2 reads FQNNGV. The CDR3 DNA sequence: TGTGCCAGCAGCCGACAGGCCAACGTCCTGACTTTC. It codes for CASSRQANVLTF.

Turning to this clone: Other DNA sequences in the sample encode the same CDR3. The V call is TRBV11-3, the J call TRBJ2-1; D call uncertain. The germline V and J ends were trimmed by 0 bases and 2 bases, with 2 bases remaining between them. Germline V CDR1 and CDR2: SGHNT, YENEEA. CDR3 length: 13 amino acids. The CDR3 loop reads CASSLDPYNEQFF. CDR3 DNA sequence: TGTGCCAGCAGCTTAGACCCCTACAATGAGCAGTTCTTC.

J is TRBJ2-1 and V is TRBV2, with D maybe TRBD2 (6 bases). The germline V gene encodes CDR1 SNHLY and CDR2 FYNNEI. V was shortened by 8 bases and J by 1 base, with 21 bases between the two germline ends. The CDR3 covers 17 residues. The DNA of the CDR3 is TGTGCCAGCTTGCGGGGTGGAAGGGTAAGATCCTACAATGAGCAGTTCTTC. This sequence encodes CASLRGGRVRSYNEQFF. The full variable domain, in which reference TRBV2 and TRBJ2-1 provide the parts outside the CDR3, is EPEVTQTPSHQVTQMGQEVILRCVPISNHLYFYWYRQILGQKVEFLVSFYNNEISEKSEIFDDQFSVERPDGSNFTLKIRSTKLEDSAMYFCASLRGGRVRSYNEQFFGPGTRLTVL.

This chain connects TRBV18 to TRBJ2-5, with TRBD2 identical over 7 bases. Germline CDR1 is KGHSH and CDR2 is LQKENI. This CDR3 comprises 16 residues. V gave up 0 bases and J gave up 5 bases; unmatched junction bases: 9. The CDR3 nucleotides read TGTGCCAGCTCACCACCGTCGATAGCTAGCGGTGAGACCCAGTACTTC. It is translated as CASSPPSIASGETQYF. Full variable domain (rest looked up from reference TRBV18 and TRBJ2-5): NAGVMQNPRHLVRRRGQEARLRCSPMKGHSHVYWYRQLPEEGLKFMVYLQKENIIDESGMPKERFSAEFPKEGPSILRIQQVVRGDSAAYFCASSPPSIASGETQYFGPGTRLLVL.

For this clone: This CDR3 is also generated by other DNA sequences in the sample. This chain uses TRBV29-1 with TRBJ2-7; D not certain. CDR3 length equals 14 residues. The germline V gene encodes CDR1 SQVTM and CDR2 ANQGSEA. Trimming cost V 4 bases and J 0 bases, with 13 bases left between them. The CDR3 region has the DNA TGCAGCGTTGTCGGGCGCCTAAGCTCCTACGAGCAGTACTTC. It yields the protein CSVVGRLSSYEQYF.

The CDR3 is CASSSFVDGYTF. The CDR3 nucleotides read TGTGCCAGCAGCTCTTTTGTGGATGGCTACACCTTC. This chain links TRBV7-2 with TRBJ1-2; D not resolved. The CDR3 runs to 12 residues. The V gene lost 4 bases and the J gene lost 6 bases, with 9 bases spanning the gap. Germline values: CDR1 SGHTA, CDR2 FQGNSA.

The rearrangement uses TRBV28 and TRBJ2-7; 10 bases are shared with TRBD1. V was pared by 6 bases and J by 4 bases, with 3 bases of the junction left unmatched. This CDR3 comprises 13 residues. Germline CDR1 is MDHEN and CDR2 is SYDVKM. CDR3 nucleotides: TGTGCCAGCAGGACAGGGGGCTTTTACGAGCAGTACTTC. Translated, it gives CASRTGGFYEQYF. The complete variable domain, with remaining parts taken from reference TRBV28 and TRBJ2-7, reads DVKVTQSSRYLVKRTGEKVFLECVQDMDHENMFWYRQDPGLGLRLIYFSYDVKMKEKGDIPEGYSVSREKKERFSLILESASTNQTSMYLCASRTGGFYEQYFGPGTRLTVT.

The chain employs TRBV6-6 and TRBJ2-7, with a possible D match to TRBD2 (5 bases). V was trimmed by 5 bases and J by 4 bases, leaving 18 bases between them. In germline, CDR1 is MNHNY, CDR2 SVGAGI (reference sequence). The CDR3 totals 15 residues. The CDR3 loop reads CASSTGVLVGYEQYF. For the CDR3, the DNA is TGTGCCAGCAGTACCGGGGTTCTAGTTGGTTACGAGCAGTACTTC.

CDR3 residues: CASSGGDETQYF. Written as DNA, the CDR3 is TGTGCCAGCAGTGGTGGCGATGAGACCCAGTACTTC. The chain uses TRBV2 and TRBJ2-5; no reliable D call. With 4 bases removed from V and 5 bases from J, the gap between germline ends came to 8 bases. From germline, CDR1 is SNHLY and CDR2 FYNNEI. The CDR3 extends over 12 amino acids.

The chain employs TRBV9 and TRBJ2-2, with TRBD2 matching 10 bases. This CDR3 region has 17 residues. Germline assignment: CDR1 SGDLS and CDR2 YYNGEE. After removal of 0 bases from V and 1 base from J, the junction contained 3 bases not matched to a gene. CDR3 residues: CASSVGSSGRNTGELFF. CDR3 bases: TGTGCCAGCAGCGTAGGGTCTAGCGGGAGGAACACCGGGGAGCTGTTTTTT.

V and J are TRBV5-5 and TRBJ2-7; D remains ambiguous. This CDR3 comprises 12 residues. Germline V gene sequence: CDR1 SGHKS, CDR2 YYEKEE (reference sequence). Trimming took 2 bases from V and 4 from J, leaving 7 bases between them. The CDR3 DNA sequence: TGTGCCAGCAGCTTTAACAGATACGAGCAGTACTTC. Translated, it gives CASSFNRYEQYF.

This chain connects TRBV27 to TRBJ1-1, with D maybe TRBD1 (6 bases). There are 17 residues in the CDR3. The V and J ends lost 1 base and 1 base respectively, with 16 bases between them. Germline V gene data show CDR1 as MNHEY and CDR2 as SMNVEV (reference sequence). The CDR3 DNA reads TGTGCCAGCAGTTTATTGGGACATCGGGGAAGGAACACTGAAGCTTTCTTT. Translating gives CASSLLGHRGRNTEAFF.

The rearrangement uses TRBV5-1 and TRBJ2-7, with a weak D call TRBD2 (6 bases). The CDR3 sequence is 13 residues long. The germline gives CDR1 SGHRS, CDR2 YFSETQ. V was pared by 3 bases and J by 3 bases, with 10 bases between. CDR3 in DNA: TGCGCCAGCAGCTGGGTCGGGAGCTACGAGCAGTACTTC. The encoded protein is CASSWVGSYEQYF.

The chain recombines TRBV18 with TRBJ1-3; no firm D call. Germline V lookup: CDR1 KGHSH, CDR2 LQKENI. The CDR3 covers 15 residues. V was cut by 0 bases and J by 0 bases, with 6 bases left in between. CDR3 region: CASSPPESSGNTIYF. CDR3 DNA: TGTGCCAGCTCACCACCGGAGAGCTCTGGAAACACCATATATTTT.

The J gene is TRBJ2-7, the V gene TRBV28; TRBD2 agrees at 7 bases. The CDR3 loop spans 15 amino acids. Germline V gene lookup returns CDR1 MDHEN and CDR2 SYDVKM. The V segment lost 6 bases and the J segment 4 bases; nucleotides outside the gene matches: 12. The CDR3 loop reads CASRVTPGGSYEQYF. The CDR3 DNA sequence: TGTGCCAGCAGAGTGACGCCTGGCGGGAGTTACGAGCAGTACTTC.

Regarding this clone: Other DNA variants within this sample encode the same CDR3. The chain links TRBV27 to TRBJ2-7, with a possible D match to TRBD2 (6 bases). This CDR3 contains 13 residues. V was cut by 2 bases and J by 2 bases, with 7 bases left in between. The germline CDR1 and CDR2 sequences are MNHEY and SMNVEV (reference sequence). The CDR3 DNA follows: TGTGCCAGCAGTTTAGGGAGGACCTACGAGCAGTACTTC. Its protein product is CASSLGRTYEQYF.

The chain has TRBV28 and TRBJ2-1; 11 bases fit TRBD2. Germline-derived CDR1 and CDR2 are MDHEN and SYDVKM. Germline trimming cut 6 bases from V and 10 bases from J; bases unmatched to any gene: 14. This CDR3 is built from 16 residues. CDR3 sequence reads: CASSRPSSGRPYEQFF. CDR3 DNA: TGTGCCAGCAGCCGTCCCTCTAGCGGGAGGCCATACGAGCAGTTCTTC.

This rearrangement joins TRBV5-6 to TRBJ1-4, with D unclear. This CDR3 region has 14 residues. Germline-derived CDR1 and CDR2 are SGHDT and YYEEEE. V lost 0 bases and J 4 bases, leaving 7 bases between the germline ends. The CDR3: CASSLGLLNEKLFF. Here the CDR3 DNA reads TGTGCCAGCAGCTTGGGGCTGCTTAATGAAAAACTGTTTTTT.

The genes are TRBV5-1 and TRBJ2-7, with 7 bases that match TRBD1. The CDR3 runs to 14 residues. Trimming took 1 base from V and 3 from J; bases not matched to a gene: 4. CDR1 and CDR2 from the germline V gene are SGHRS and YFSETQ. CDR3: CASSLQQGNYEQYF. In nucleotides, the CDR3 is TGCGCCAGCAGCTTGCAACAGGGGAACTACGAGCAGTACTTC.

The rearrangement uses TRBV27 and TRBJ2-7, with D hard to call. V was trimmed by 0 bases and J by 6 bases, leaving 15 bases between them. CDR1 and CDR2 from the germline V gene are MNHEY and SMNVEV (reference sequence). CDR3 length: 15 amino acids. The CDR3 loop is CASSLSRLTSGEQYF. The CDR3 nucleotides read TGTGCCAGCAGTTTATCTCGGCTCACATCGGGCGAGCAGTACTTC.

The chain recombines TRBV2 with TRBJ2-3; 8 bases fit TRBD1. V gave up 6 bases and J gave up 2 bases; unmatched junction bases: 7. The V gene's germline CDR1 is SNHLY and CDR2 FYNNEI. This CDR3 region has 15 residues. The CDR3 spells CASSRGGQVTDTQYF. The CDR3 DNA follows: TGTGCCAGCAGCCGAGGGGGACAGGTCACAGATACGCAGTATTTT.

The chain couples TRBV30 to TRBJ1-4; D not certain. The CDR3 consists of 15 residues. With 1 base removed from V and 7 bases from J, the gap between germline ends came to 16 bases. The germline V gene encodes CDR1 GTSNPN and CDR2 SVGIG (reference sequence). The CDR3 reads CAWSGQATFGEKLFF. The CDR3 region has the DNA TGTGCCTGGAGTGGGCAGGCCACTTTCGGTGAAAAACTGTTTTTT.

As for this clone: The sample holds other DNA sequences that translate to the same CDR3. The V and J genes are TRBV5-1 and TRBJ2-1, with D unresolved. The germline V gene has CDR1 SGHRS and CDR2 YFSETQ. This CDR3 contains 13 residues. Trimming shortened V by 0 bases and J by 4 bases, and 5 bases separated the two germline ends. CDR3 amino acids: CASSLELYNEQFF. CDR3 nucleotides: TGCGCCAGCAGCTTGGAACTTTACAATGAGCAGTTCTTC.

V gene TRBV5-8 combines with J gene TRBJ1-5; 8 bases are a match to TRBD1. This CDR3 has 16 residues. J was trimmed by 7 bases and V by 1 base; bases with no gene match: 10. Per germline, CDR1 SGHTS and CDR2 YDEGEE. The CDR3 DNA reads TGTGCCAGCAGCTTGAGCAGGGGGCGCGGTTGGCAGCCCCAGCATTTT. Encoded protein: CASSLSRGRGWQPQHF.

The chain employs TRBV5-1 and TRBJ2-5; D gene unclear. Germline V gene data show CDR1 as SGHRS and CDR2 as YFSETQ. The CDR3 is 14 amino acids. The V end was cut by 0 bases, the J end by 4 bases, with 10 bases between. CDR3 nucleotide sequence: TGCGCCAGCAGCTTGGAAGTGGCGCGAGAGACCCAGTACTTC. Protein sequence: CASSLEVARETQYF.

This clone occurred once. The chain employs TRBV5-1 and TRBJ2-1, with TRBD2 identical over 13 bases. The CDR3 loop spans 15 amino acids. Germline values: CDR1 SGHRS, CDR2 YFSETQ. Losses at the gene ends were 4 bases for V and 7 bases for J; bases not matched to a gene: 5. The CDR3 DNA reads TGCGCCAGCAGCCTCACTAGCGGGAGGGAGAATGAGCAGTTCTTC. This translates into CASSLTSGRENEQFF.

The J gene is TRBJ1-1, the V gene TRBV6-5, with TRBD1 matching 8 bases. CDR1 is MNHEY and CDR2 is SVGAGI in the germline V gene. Germline trimming cut 7 bases from V and 4 bases from J; bases unmatched to any gene: 11. The CDR3 runs to 15 residues. The CDR3 loop is CASIQRTGRRTEAFF. The CDR3 coding sequence is TGTGCCAGCATTCAACGGACAGGGAGGCGCACTGAAGCTTTCTTT.

The chain carries TRBV28 and TRBJ2-1, with 10 bases that match TRBD2. The CDR3 runs 18 residues. With 4 bases clipped from V and 3 bases from J, the junction kept 12 bases outside the gene matches. Germline assignment: CDR1 MDHEN and CDR2 SYDVKM. CDR3 bases: TGTGCCAGCAGTTCCCACGGACGCCAGCGGGAGGGCTACAATGAGCAGTTCTTC. Translated: CASSSHGRQREGYNEQFF.

Only a few counts were recorded for this clone. The chain combines TRBV5-1 with TRBJ2-7; D uncertain. CDR3 length equals 16 residues. Trimming stripped 1 base from V and 0 bases from J, with 14 bases between. The germline V gene has CDR1 SGHRS and CDR2 YFSETQ. The CDR3 protein is CASSLIRSHSSYEQYF. The CDR3 bases are TGCGCCAGCAGCTTGATCAGGTCCCATAGCTCCTACGAGCAGTACTTC.